This TCR beta chain was observed in a study of Graves' ophthalmopathy and Graves' hyperthyroidism. Study outcomes and limitations: Most clonotypes expanded in thyroid above 0.001 frequency were present in blood too.

CDR3 length: 15 amino acids. Germline V gives CDR1 DFQATT, CDR2 SNEGSKA (reference sequence). V trimming: 5 bases; J trimming: 2 bases; junction bases outside the gene matches: 9. As the template, RNA transcripts were used to amplify TCR beta CDR3 regions. A first-round RT-PCR used HTBI primers, followed by a second-round multiplex PCR. TCRdb itself ran the multiplex PCR reads through MiXCR, one entry per CDR3 protein. The sample holds over a million distinct CDR3 sequences, roughly two fifths seen once. With regard to this clonotype: The antigen is undetermined.

Hyperthyroidism patients had new diagnoses, durations under 2 months, and ages of 18 to 65. Other autoimmune diseases, uncontrolled infections, pregnancy or lactation ruled patients out of participation. This sequence joins TRBV20-1 and TRBJ2-3; 8 bases line up with TRBD1. The TCR sequence derives from an adult man with Graves' hyperthyroidism. Sequencing used peripheral blood or thyroid tissue (not recorded which). The CDR3 reads CSASDRAIITDTQYF. The CDR3 nucleotides read TGCAGTGCTTCGGACAGGGCTATTATCACAGATACGCAGTATTTT.